These 14 T cell receptor beta chains share one sample of origin, sequenced in a study of beta chain features in type 1 diabetes. As every portion of the isolated RNA was reverse transcribed, the sequencing read expressed TCRB transcripts. Produced via immunoSEQ multiplex PCR; TCRdb's table is partial and in-frame only. Of about 140,000 clones listed, 6% to 7.5% are singletons. Sequencing was performed on central memory CD4+ T cells from blood. The receptors derive from a woman aged 25-40 years in good health.

This chain's CDR3 is CASSARLGTDTGELFF. For the CDR3, the DNA is TGTGCCAGCAGCGCTAGGCTCGGGACAGACACCGGGGAGCTGTTTTTT. The chain is built from TRBV7-9 and TRBJ2-2; 7 bases align to TRBD1. V lost 5 bases and J lost 3; bases outside the gene matches: 9. This CDR3 has 16 amino acids. Germline CDR1 is SEHNR and CDR2 is FQNEAQ (reference sequence).

In its sample, this clone was seen a few times. The chain uses TRBV7-2 and TRBJ2-7; 9 nucleotides match TRBD2. CDR1 is SGHTA, CDR2 FQGNSA, per germline. The J segment lost 4 bases and the V segment lost 1 base, leaving 5 bases of the junction unmatched. CDR3 length: 15 residues. CDR3 sequence reads: CASSLDAGGSYEQYF. The CDR3 bases are TGTGCCAGCAGCTTAGACGCGGGAGGGAGTTACGAGCAGTACTTC.

This clone was seen ten or more times. The chain has TRBV25-1 and TRBJ2-3; 8 bases map to TRBD2. Trimming at V came to 6 bases and at J to 6 bases, leaving 8 bases not matched to a gene. The CDR3 contains 14 residues. Germline V gene data show CDR1 as MGHDK and CDR2 as SYGVNS. Here the CDR3 reads CASRQTGLGDTQYF. The CDR3 nucleotides are TGTGCCAGCAGACAAACGGGACTAGGTGATACGCAGTATTTT.

This clone came up a few times. CDR3 coding DNA: TGTGCCAGCAGTTCACCGGGACTAGCGGGGGGAGCCTACAATGAGCAGTTCTTC. Its protein is CASSSPGLAGGAYNEQFF. The chain couples TRBV28 to TRBJ2-1; 15 nucleotides match TRBD2. The germline gives CDR1 MDHEN, CDR2 SYDVKM. The CDR3 totals 18 residues. After removal of 4 bases from V and 2 bases from J, the junction contained 6 bases not matched to a gene.

Points on this clone: Additional DNA sequences in this sample encode the identical CDR3. The chain links TRBV5-1 to TRBJ2-5; possibly TRBD1 for D (5 bases). The ends were cut back, 4 bases at V and 5 bases at J, with 12 bases in the middle. This CDR3 is built from 13 residues. Germline CDR1 reads SGHRS; CDR2 reads YFSETQ. This CDR3 reads CASSARGRETQYF. In DNA, the CDR3 is TGCGCCAGCAGCGCAAGGGGTCGTGAGACCCAGTACTTC.

The table lists this clone with a few counts. The chain joins TRBV11-3 to TRBJ2-1; 11 bases align to TRBD2. V lost 2 bases and J lost 6; bases outside the gene matches: 3. The CDR3 is 15 residues long. Germline values: CDR1 SGHNT, CDR2 YENEEA. The CDR3 reads CASSLTSGSGNEQFF. The CDR3 nucleotides are TGTGCCAGCAGCTTAACTAGCGGGAGCGGCAATGAGCAGTTCTTC.

This clone was detected a few times. This sequence joins TRBV5-4 and TRBJ1-5; D is uncertain. CDR1 and CDR2 (germline): SGHNT, YYREEE (reference sequence). The CDR3 spans 15 residues. V lost 4 bases to trimming and J lost 7 bases, with 18 bases between them. Here the CDR3 reads CASSRGPRGGQPQHF. The CDR3 DNA reads TGTGCCAGCAGCCGAGGTCCCCGGGGTGGGCAGCCCCAGCATTTT. Full variable domain (outside the CDR3, taken from reference TRBV5-4 and TRBJ1-5): ETGVTQSPTHLIKTRGQQVTLRCSSQSGHNTVSWYQQALGQGPQFIFQYYREEENGRGNFPPRFSGLQFPNYSSELNVNALELDDSALYLCASSRGPRGGQPQHFGDGTRLSIL.

This clone appeared a few times. The same CDR3 also results from other DNA sequences found in this sample. The V and J genes are TRBV7-3 and TRBJ2-1; 7 bases are shared with TRBD2. The V and J ends lost 0 bases and 7 bases, in that order; junction bases with no gene match: 0. This CDR3 region has 13 residues. Looked up from germline, CDR1 is SGHTA and CDR2 is FQGTGA. CDR3 sequence (DNA): TGTGCCAGCAGCTTAACGGGGGGGAATGAGCAGTTCTTC. Protein: CASSLTGGNEQFF.

This clone came up a few times. The rearrangement uses TRBV7-2 and TRBJ2-5; TRBD2 aligns across 7 bases. Trimming removed 5 bases from V and 1 base from J; junction bases left unmatched: 7. Germline V lookup: CDR1 SGHTA, CDR2 FQGNSA. The CDR3 is 15 amino acids. CDR3 nucleotide sequence: TGTGCCAGCAGCAAGTGGGACTATCCCCAAGAGACCCAGTACTTC. As protein: CASSKWDYPQETQYF.

The chain employs TRBV11-2 and TRBJ2-7; the match to TRBD2 covers 12 bases. The CDR3 length is 17 residues. Trimming cost V 3 bases and J 0 bases; bases outside gene matches: 6. Germline V lookup: CDR1 SGHAT, CDR2 FQNNGV. CDR3 sequence: CASSFLLAGGSSYEQYF. CDR3 DNA sequence: TGTGCCAGCAGCTTTCTTCTAGCGGGAGGGAGCTCCTACGAGCAGTACTTC.

This clone has just a few counts. This sequence joins TRBV7-3 and TRBJ2-7, with a tentative D call TRBD2 (5 bases). V was shortened by 5 bases and J by 3 bases, with 17 bases between the two germline ends. The CDR3 length is 15 residues. Per germline, CDR1 SGHTA and CDR2 FQGTGA. The CDR3 sequence is CASSPSSGNLYEQYF. As DNA, the CDR3 is TGTGCCAGCAGCCCCAGTTCGGGGAACCTCTACGAGCAGTACTTC.

V is TRBV19 and J is TRBJ2-3; 7 positions match TRBD2. CDR3 length: 14 amino acids. V was pared by 7 bases and J by 2 bases, with 6 bases of the junction left unmatched. Germline assignment: CDR1 LNHDA and CDR2 SQIVND (reference sequence). The CDR3 here is CASKREGFTDTQYF. The CDR3 coding sequence is TGTGCCAGTAAGAGGGAGGGCTTCACAGATACGCAGTATTTT.

This clone was counted between two and nine times. The genes are TRBV12-5 and TRBJ1-1; 10 bases map to TRBD1. CDR1 LGHNT and CDR2 FRNRAP come from the germline V gene. V shed 8 bases, J shed 5 bases, and the junction held 8 bases outside the gene matches. The CDR3 is made up of 14 amino acids. The CDR3 DNA sequence: TGTGCTAGTCTCGGGACAGGGGTTGTAACTGAAGCTTTCTTT. Translated: CASLGTGVVTEAFF.

The chain is built from TRBV5-1 and TRBJ2-7; 8 nucleotides align to TRBD2. The V gene end was trimmed by 2 bases and the J gene end by 2 bases; junction bases not matched to a gene: 15. This CDR3 comprises 18 residues. Germline V gene data show CDR1 as SGHRS and CDR2 as YFSETQ. In nucleotides, the CDR3 is TGCGCCAGCAGCTTACTTGTCCCGGGACTAGTTTCGGCCTACGAGCAGTACTTC. This translates into CASSLLVPGLVSAYEQYF.